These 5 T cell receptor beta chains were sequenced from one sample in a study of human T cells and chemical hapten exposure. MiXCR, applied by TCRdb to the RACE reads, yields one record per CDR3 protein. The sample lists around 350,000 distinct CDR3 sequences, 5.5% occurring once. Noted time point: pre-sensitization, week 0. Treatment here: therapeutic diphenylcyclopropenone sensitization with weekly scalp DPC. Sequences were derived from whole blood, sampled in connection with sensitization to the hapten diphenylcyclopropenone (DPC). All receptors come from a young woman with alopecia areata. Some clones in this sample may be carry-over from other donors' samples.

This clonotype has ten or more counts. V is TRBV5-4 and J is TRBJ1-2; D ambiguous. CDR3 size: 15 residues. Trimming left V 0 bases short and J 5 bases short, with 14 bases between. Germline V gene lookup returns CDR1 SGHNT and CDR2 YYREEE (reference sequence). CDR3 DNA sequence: TGTGCCAGCAGCTTGGTTGACCCCACCCGGTATGGCTACACCTTC. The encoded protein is CASSLVDPTRYGYTF.

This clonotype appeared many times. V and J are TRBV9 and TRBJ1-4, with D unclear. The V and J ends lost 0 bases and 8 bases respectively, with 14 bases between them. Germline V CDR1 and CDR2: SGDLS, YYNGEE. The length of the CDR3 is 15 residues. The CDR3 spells CASSVGGFSEEKLFF. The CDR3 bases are TGTGCCAGCAGCGTAGGCGGATTCAGTGAGGAAAAACTGTTTTTT.

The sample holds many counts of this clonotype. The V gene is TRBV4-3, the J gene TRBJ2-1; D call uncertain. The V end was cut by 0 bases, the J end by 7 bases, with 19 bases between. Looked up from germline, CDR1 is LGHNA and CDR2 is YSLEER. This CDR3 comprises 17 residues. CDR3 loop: CASSQESPLPLGNEQFF. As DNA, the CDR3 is TGCGCCAGCAGCCAAGAAAGCCCGCTGCCTTTAGGGAATGAGCAGTTCTTC.

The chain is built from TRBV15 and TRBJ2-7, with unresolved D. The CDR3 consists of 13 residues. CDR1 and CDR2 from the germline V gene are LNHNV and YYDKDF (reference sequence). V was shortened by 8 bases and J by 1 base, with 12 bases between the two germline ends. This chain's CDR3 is CATAEAPSYEQYF. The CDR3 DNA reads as TGTGCCACCGCTGAAGCTCCTTCCTACGAGCAGTACTTC.

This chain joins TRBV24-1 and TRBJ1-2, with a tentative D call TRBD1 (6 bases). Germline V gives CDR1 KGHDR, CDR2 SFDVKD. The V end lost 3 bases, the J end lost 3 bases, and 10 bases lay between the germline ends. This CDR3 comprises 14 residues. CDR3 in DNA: TGTGCCACCAGTGATAGGACAGAGGACTATGGCTACACCTTC. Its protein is CATSDRTEDYGYTF.